The TCR beta chain under discussion was sequenced for a study of cytomegalovirus exposure and HLA in healthy donors. Concerning this clone: Antigen: not known.

General study results and limits: Listed as cytomegalovirus-associated were 150 or so TCR beta chains. An analysis that came later showed most CMV-associated TCR beta chains appearing HLA-restricted. Earlier results showed most TCR beta V segments being productive about 90% or about 30% of the time.

The CDR3 contains 15 residues. Germline V gives CDR1 SGHVS, CDR2 FQNEAQ. V lost 2 bases, J lost 5 bases, and 15 bases lay in between. The PCR employed 60 Vbeta primers together with 13 Jbeta primers. Some clones are missing from TCRdb's copy, which holds only in-frame ones; the method was immunoSEQ multiplex PCR. The data show about 170,000 clones, approximately 80% seen once. The chain joins TRBV7-8 to TRBJ1-2; D unclear. Sequencing was carried out using PBMCs. The TCR comes from a woman younger than 35 in good health and CMV-seronegative. The CDR3 sequence: CASSLLSDLGYGYTF. The CDR3, as DNA: TGTGCCAGCAGCTTACTTAGCGATTTGGGGTATGGCTACACCTTC. The variable domain in full, with the rest retrieved from reference TRBV7-8 and TRBJ1-2, is GAGVSQSPRYKVAKRGQDVALRCDPISGHVSLFWYQQALGQGPEFLTYFQNEAQLDKSGLPSDRFFAERPEGSVSTLKIQRTQQEDSAVYLCASSLLSDLGYGYTFGSGTRLTVV.